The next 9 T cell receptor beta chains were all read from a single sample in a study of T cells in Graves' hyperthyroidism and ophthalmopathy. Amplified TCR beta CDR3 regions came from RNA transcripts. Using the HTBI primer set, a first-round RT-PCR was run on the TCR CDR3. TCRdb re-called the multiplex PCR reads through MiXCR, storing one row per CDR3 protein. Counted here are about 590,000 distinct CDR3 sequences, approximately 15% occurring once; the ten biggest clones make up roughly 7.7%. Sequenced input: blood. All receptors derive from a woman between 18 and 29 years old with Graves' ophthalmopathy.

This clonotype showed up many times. The CDR3: CASSEGRRPDRDEQFF. The CDR3 nucleotides are TGTGCCAGCAGTGAAGGTCGTAGGCCCGACAGGGATGAGCAGTTCTTC. The chain uses TRBV2 and TRBJ2-1; TRBD1 matches at 7 bases. This CDR3 has 16 amino acids. Unmatched junction bases numbered 11, after V lost 1 base and J lost 8 bases. Germline V gene lookup returns CDR1 SNHLY and CDR2 FYNNEI.

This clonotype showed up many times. The CDR3 here is CASTKWQKPDGTGEADTQYF. The CDR3 nucleotides read TGTGCCAGCACGAAGTGGCAGAAACCGGACGGGACAGGGGAAGCAGATACGCAGTATTTT. The chain carries TRBV28 and TRBJ2-3; 10 bases agree with TRBD1. The CDR3 runs to 20 residues. Unmatched junction bases numbered 23, after V lost 7 bases and J lost 4 bases. The V gene's germline CDR1 is MDHEN and CDR2 SYDVKM.

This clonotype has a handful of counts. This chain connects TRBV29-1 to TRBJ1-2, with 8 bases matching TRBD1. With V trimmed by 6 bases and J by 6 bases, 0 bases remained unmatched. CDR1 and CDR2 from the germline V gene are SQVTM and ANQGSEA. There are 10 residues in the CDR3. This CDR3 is CSVGQDGYTF. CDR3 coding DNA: TGCAGCGTGGGACAGGATGGCTACACCTTC. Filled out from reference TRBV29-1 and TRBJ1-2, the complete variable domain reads SAVISQKPSRDICQRGTSLTIQCQVDSQVTMMFWYRQQPGQSLTLIATANQGSEATYESGFVIDKFPISRPNLTFSTLTVSNMSPEDSSIYLCSVGQDGYTFGSGTRLTVV.

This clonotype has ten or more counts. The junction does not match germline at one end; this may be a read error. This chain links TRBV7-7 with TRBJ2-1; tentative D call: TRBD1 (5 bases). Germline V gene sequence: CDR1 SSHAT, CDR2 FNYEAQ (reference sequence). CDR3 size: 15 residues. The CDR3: CASSRSPGAIDEQFF. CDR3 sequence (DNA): TGTGCTAGCAGTCGAAGCCCTGGGGCGATCGATGAGCAGTTCTTC.

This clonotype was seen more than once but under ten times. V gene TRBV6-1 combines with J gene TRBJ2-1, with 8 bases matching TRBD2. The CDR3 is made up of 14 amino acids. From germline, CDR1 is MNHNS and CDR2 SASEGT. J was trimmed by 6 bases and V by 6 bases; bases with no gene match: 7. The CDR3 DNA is TGTGCCAGCAGGGGCGGACTAGCAACCAATGAGCAGTTCTTC. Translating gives CASRGGLATNEQFF.

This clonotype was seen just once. CDR3 in DNA: TGTGCCACCAGTGATCTCCCGGGGGGGGCAGGGGGCACCTACAATGAGCAGTACTTC. Translation gives CATSDLPGGAGGTYNEQYF. The genes are TRBV24-1 and TRBJ2-1; perhaps D is TRBD1 or TRBD2 (8 bases each). The J call is doubtful: the DNA matches TRBJ2-7 better. The CDR3 spans 19 residues. Germline V lookup: CDR1 KGHDR, CDR2 SFDVKD.

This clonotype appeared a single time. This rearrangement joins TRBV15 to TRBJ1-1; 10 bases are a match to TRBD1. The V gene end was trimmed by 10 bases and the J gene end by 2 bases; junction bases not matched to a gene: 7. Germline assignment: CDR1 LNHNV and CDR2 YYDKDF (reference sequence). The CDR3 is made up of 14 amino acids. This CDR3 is CASLRDRGNTEAFF. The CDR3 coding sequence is TGTGCCAGCCTCCGGGACAGGGGTAACACTGAAGCTTTCTTT.

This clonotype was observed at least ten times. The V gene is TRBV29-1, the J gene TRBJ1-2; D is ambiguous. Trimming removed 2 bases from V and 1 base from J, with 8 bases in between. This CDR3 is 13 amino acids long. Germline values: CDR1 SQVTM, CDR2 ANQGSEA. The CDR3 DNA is TGCAGCGTTGAAACGGGGTATAACTATGGCTACACCTTC. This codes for CSVETGYNYGYTF.

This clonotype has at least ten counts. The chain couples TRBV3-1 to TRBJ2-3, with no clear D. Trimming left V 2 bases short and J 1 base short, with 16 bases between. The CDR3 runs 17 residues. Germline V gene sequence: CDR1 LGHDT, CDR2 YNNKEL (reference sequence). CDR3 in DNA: TGTGCCAGCAGCCAAAGTCCCCTTAGACCGCGCACAGATACGCAGTATTTT. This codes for CASSQSPLRPRTDTQYF.